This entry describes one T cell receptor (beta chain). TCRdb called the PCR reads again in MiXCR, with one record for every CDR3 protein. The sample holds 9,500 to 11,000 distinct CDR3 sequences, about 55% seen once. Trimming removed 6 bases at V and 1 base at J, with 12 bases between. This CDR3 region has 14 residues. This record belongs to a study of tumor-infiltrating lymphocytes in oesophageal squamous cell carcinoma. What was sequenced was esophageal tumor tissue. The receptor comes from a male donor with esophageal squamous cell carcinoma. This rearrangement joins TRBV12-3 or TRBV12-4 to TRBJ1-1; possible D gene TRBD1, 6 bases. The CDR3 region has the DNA TGTGCCAGCAGATATGGACAGCGGAACACTGAAGCTTTCTTT. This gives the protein CASRYGQRNTEAFF.